The 12 T cell receptor beta chains given below trace back to one sample, sequenced in a study of cytomegalovirus exposure and HLA in healthy donors. Some clones are missing from TCRdb's copy, which holds only in-frame ones; the method was immunoSEQ multiplex PCR. The sample carries 140,000 to 150,000 clones, roughly nine tenths recorded once. Sequenced material: PBMCs. These receptors were collected from a young man in good health and CMV-seronegative.

The chain is built from TRBV10-3 and TRBJ2-5; 7 positions match TRBD1. The CDR3 spans 14 residues. The germline V gene has CDR1 ENHRY and CDR2 SYGVKD. With 5 bases clipped from V and 0 bases from J, the junction kept 3 bases outside the gene matches. The CDR3: CAISIDRDQETQYF. The CDR3 DNA is TGTGCCATCAGTATTGACAGGGACCAAGAGACCCAGTACTTC.

This clone has just one count. The CDR3 region is CASSPGQGFSGANVLTF. CDR3 bases: TGTGCCAGCTCACCGGGACAGGGCTTCTCTGGGGCCAACGTCCTGACTTTC. The rearrangement uses TRBV18 and TRBJ2-6; 9 bases map to TRBD1. Germline V CDR1 and CDR2: KGHSH, LQKENI. This CDR3 region has 17 residues. V shed 3 bases and J 0 bases; nucleotides not matched to a gene: 3.

The chain couples TRBV27 to TRBJ1-2; a possible D gene is TRBD1 (5 bases). Germline V lookup: CDR1 MNHEY, CDR2 SMNVEV (reference sequence). This CDR3 is built from 13 residues. Between the trimmed V and J ends, which lost 5 bases and 3 bases, there was a span of 10 bases. The CDR3 DNA sequence: TGTGCCAGCAGTAAGGCAGGGCACTATGGCTACACCTTC. The encoded protein is CASSKAGHYGYTF.

The chain is built from TRBV19 and TRBJ1-5, with 7 nucleotides matching TRBD1. Germline lookup yields CDR1 LNHDA and CDR2 SQIVND (reference sequence). The CDR3 covers 14 residues. V shed 4 bases and J 5 bases; nucleotides not matched to a gene: 5. CDR3 loop: CASSKGQQHQPQHF. CDR3 bases: TGTGCCAGTAGTAAGGGACAGCAGCATCAGCCCCAGCATTTT.

The chain has TRBV7-8 and TRBJ2-5; perhaps TRBD1 as D (5 bases). This CDR3 comprises 16 residues. Trimming removed 2 bases from V and 5 bases from J, with 18 bases in between. Germline values: CDR1 SGHVS, CDR2 FQNEAQ. The DNA of the CDR3 is TGTGCCAGCAGCTTATATTTGGCAGGGCCGACGGAGACCCAGTACTTC. It is translated as CASSLYLAGPTETQYF.

Only one count was recorded for this clone. The chain's CDR3 is CASRGRSENTIYF. CDR3 coding DNA: TGTGCCAGCAGAGGCAGGTCCGAAAACACCATATATTTT. The chain recombines TRBV9 with TRBJ1-3, with D uncertain. The CDR3 loop spans 13 amino acids. V lost 5 bases and J lost 6, with 12 bases in between. Germline lookup yields CDR1 SGDLS and CDR2 YYNGEE.

The rearrangement uses TRBV27 and TRBJ2-7; 11 bases are a match to TRBD1. CDR1 is MNHEY and CDR2 is SMNVEV in the germline V gene (reference sequence). The ends lost 1 base at V and 2 bases at J; junction bases unmatched: 1. The CDR3 is 15 residues long. The CDR3 reads CASSLLGQGAYEQYF. The CDR3 DNA is TGTGCCAGCAGTTTATTGGGACAGGGGGCCTACGAGCAGTACTTC.

The V call is TRBV19, the J call TRBJ2-6, with D maybe TRBD2 (7 bases). V lost 3 bases and J 2 bases, leaving 14 bases between the germline ends. Germline-derived CDR1 and CDR2 are LNHDA and SQIVND (reference sequence). The CDR3 covers 17 residues. CDR3 loop: CASSIVTGGAGANVLTF. CDR3 DNA: TGTGCCAGTAGTATTGTCACGGGGGGCGCTGGGGCCAACGTCCTGACTTTC.

The chain has TRBV5-1 and TRBJ2-5; D unresolved. Germline CDR1 reads SGHRS; CDR2 reads YFSETQ. The ends were cut back, 0 bases at V and 2 bases at J, with 11 bases in the middle. This CDR3 is built from 15 residues. The CDR3 sequence is CASSLASLQQETQYF. The CDR3 DNA is TGCGCCAGCAGCTTGGCCTCACTACAACAAGAGACCCAGTACTTC.

The chain combines TRBV27 with TRBJ1-5; 8 bases are shared with TRBD1. The CDR3 runs 15 residues. The germline CDR1 and CDR2 sequences are MNHEY and SMNVEV (reference sequence). V lost 4 bases to trimming and J lost 3 bases; unmatched junction nucleotides: 5. This chain's CDR3 is CASSWTGPLNQPQHF. As DNA, the CDR3 is TGTGCCAGCAGTTGGACAGGGCCCCTCAATCAGCCCCAGCATTTT.

The chain recombines TRBV4-1 with TRBJ1-1; 9 nucleotides agree with TRBD1. Germline V gene lookup returns CDR1 MGHRA and CDR2 YSYEKL. The V segment lost 4 bases and the J segment 2 bases; nucleotides outside the gene matches: 11. The CDR3 runs 17 residues. The CDR3 loop is CASSRITGTGRNTEAFF. The CDR3 coding sequence is TGCGCCAGCAGCCGGATAACCGGGACAGGGAGAAACACTGAAGCTTTCTTT.

The genes are TRBV9 and TRBJ2-3; 7 bases align to TRBD1. The germline gives CDR1 SGDLS, CDR2 YYNGEE. With 3 bases clipped from V and 6 bases from J, the junction kept 4 bases outside the gene matches. This CDR3 region has 13 residues. The CDR3: CASSGTGSDTQYF. Here the CDR3 DNA reads TGTGCCAGCAGCGGGACAGGCTCGGATACGCAGTATTTT.